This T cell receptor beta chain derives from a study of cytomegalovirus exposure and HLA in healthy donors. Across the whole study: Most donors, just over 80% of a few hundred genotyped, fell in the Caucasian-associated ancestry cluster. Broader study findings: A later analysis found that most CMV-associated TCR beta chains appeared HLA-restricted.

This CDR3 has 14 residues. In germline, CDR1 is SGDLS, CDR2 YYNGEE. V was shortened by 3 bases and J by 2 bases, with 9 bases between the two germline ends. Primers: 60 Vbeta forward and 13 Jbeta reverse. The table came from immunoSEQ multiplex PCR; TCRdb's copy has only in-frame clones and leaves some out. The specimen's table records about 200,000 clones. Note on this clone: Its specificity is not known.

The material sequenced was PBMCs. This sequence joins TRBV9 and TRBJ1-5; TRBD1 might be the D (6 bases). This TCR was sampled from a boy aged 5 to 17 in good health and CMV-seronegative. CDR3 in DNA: TGTGCCAGCAGCGCATCAGGGGGCAATCAGCCCCAGCATTTT. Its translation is CASSASGGNQPQHF.